This passage covers 28 T cell receptor beta chains from one sample sequenced in a study of T cell changes during pregnancy in multiple sclerosis. The protocol was immunoSEQ multiplex PCR, while the TCRdb copy is restricted to in-frame clones and leaves out a portion. The sample contains just under 65,000 clones, 96% of which appear only once. The sequences come from CD8+ T cells from peripheral blood mononuclear cells, collected after pregnancy. Every receptor here comes from a female donor with multiple sclerosis, enrolled in a pregnancy study.

Only one count was recorded for this clone. The chain is built from TRBV9 and TRBJ2-5, with 9 bases that match TRBD1. The CDR3 runs to 16 residues. V lost 3 bases to trimming and J lost 3 bases; unmatched junction nucleotides: 9. The germline CDR1 and CDR2 sequences are SGDLS and YYNGEE. The CDR3 is CASSAPGQGLKETQYF. CDR3 nucleotides: TGTGCCAGCAGCGCACCGGGACAGGGCCTAAAAGAGACCCAGTACTTC.

This chain connects TRBV29-1 to TRBJ2-1, with 10 nucleotides matching TRBD2. The CDR3 has 15 amino acids. V was pared by 7 bases and J by 2 bases, with 8 bases of the junction left unmatched. Germline lookup yields CDR1 SQVTM and CDR2 ANQGSEA. The CDR3 region has the DNA TGCAGCGCCGGAACCGGGACTAGCGCCTACAATGAGCAGTTCTTC. This sequence encodes CSAGTGTSAYNEQFF.

There are a few counts of this clone. The CDR3 DNA reads TGCAGCGTTGAAGACGACACTGAAGCTTTCTTT. Translation gives CSVEDDTEAFF. This sequence joins TRBV29-1 and TRBJ1-1; D call uncertain. The CDR3 spans 11 residues. Trimming stripped 0 bases from V and 3 bases from J, with 2 bases between. Germline V gene lookup returns CDR1 SQVTM and CDR2 ANQGSEA.

This chain connects TRBV27 to TRBJ1-1, with 7 positions matching TRBD1. Germline assignment: CDR1 MNHEY and CDR2 SMNVEV (reference sequence). CDR3 length: 15 amino acids. Trimming at V came to 4 bases and at J to 10 bases, leaving 15 bases not matched to a gene. CDR3 DNA sequence: TGTGCCAGCAGTTCCTCGACAGGGAAGCTGGGGAGAGCTTTCTTT. It codes for CASSSSTGKLGRAFF.

The chain has TRBV10-3 and TRBJ2-7, with 8 nucleotides matching TRBD2. The CDR3 extends over 12 amino acids. J was trimmed by 2 bases and V by 6 bases; bases with no gene match: 0. Germline loops: CDR1 ENHRY, CDR2 SYGVKD. The CDR3 here is CAIRGLAYEQYF. In nucleotides, the CDR3 is TGTGCCATCAGGGGACTAGCCTACGAGCAGTACTTC.

This chain connects TRBV4-1 to TRBJ2-1, with 9 positions matching TRBD2. From germline, CDR1 is MGHRA and CDR2 YSYEKL. The ends lost 2 bases at V and 5 bases at J; junction bases unmatched: 7. CDR3 length: 16 residues. The CDR3 spells CASSQLAGRTHNEQFF. DNA for the CDR3: TGCGCCAGCAGCCAACTAGCGGGACGTACCCACAATGAGCAGTTCTTC.

The chain uses TRBV27 and TRBJ2-3; D possibly corresponds to TRBD1 (6 bases). Germline loops: CDR1 MNHEY, CDR2 SMNVEV (reference sequence). Trimming took off 4 bases at V and 1 base at J, with 15 bases between the two ends. The CDR3 is 16 residues long. The CDR3 nucleotides are TGTGCCAGCAGTTACTACAGGGTGGAGGGCACAGATACGCAGTATTTT. This codes for CASSYYRVEGTDTQYF.

The V gene is TRBV28, the J gene TRBJ2-5; 8 bases fit TRBD2. The CDR3 covers 13 residues. V was pared by 6 bases and J by 5 bases, with 5 bases of the junction left unmatched. CDR1 MDHEN and CDR2 SYDVKM come from the germline V gene. CDR3 in DNA: TGTGCCAGCAGGCAAGCGGGAGCTGAGACCCAGTACTTC. Its translation is CASRQAGAETQYF.

CDR3 sequence: CASSLVEGTEAFF. The CDR3 DNA follows: TGTGCCAGCAGTTTGGTGGAGGGCACTGAAGCTTTCTTT. This chain links TRBV27 with TRBJ1-1, with unresolved D. V was trimmed by 3 bases and J by 4 bases, leaving 9 bases between them. Germline V lookup: CDR1 MNHEY, CDR2 SMNVEV (reference sequence). The CDR3 totals 13 residues.

This chain uses TRBV7-9 with TRBJ1-3, with D perhaps matching TRBD1 (5 bases). CDR1 is SEHNR and CDR2 is FQNEAQ in the germline V gene (reference sequence). The CDR3 spans 13 residues. Trimming removed 5 bases from V and 8 bases from J, with 13 bases in between. The CDR3 is CASSATASDTIYF. The CDR3 region has the DNA TGTGCCAGCAGCGCGACAGCGTCTGACACCATATATTTT.

V gene TRBV27 combines with J gene TRBJ1-1; the D is unclear. Trimming shortened V by 3 bases and J by 2 bases, and 13 bases separated the two germline ends. CDR3 size: 15 residues. In germline, CDR1 is MNHEY, CDR2 SMNVEV (reference sequence). DNA of the CDR3: TGTGCCAGCAGTTTGGTCCGGGAAAAAAACACTGAAGCTTTCTTT. It is translated as CASSLVREKNTEAFF.

The chain carries TRBV28 and TRBJ2-7; TRBD2 might be the D (5 bases). The CDR3 length is 15 residues. Trimming stripped 3 bases from V and 5 bases from J, with 17 bases between. CDR1 and CDR2 from the germline V gene are MDHEN and SYDVKM. The CDR3 DNA reads TGTGCCAGCAGTTTCGCGGACGCGGGCGTGGACGAGCAGTACTTC. This codes for CASSFADAGVDEQYF.

J is TRBJ1-5 and V is TRBV19, with D perhaps matching TRBD1 (5 bases). Germline V gene sequence: CDR1 LNHDA, CDR2 SQIVND (reference sequence). V dropped 9 bases and J dropped 5 bases, with 20 bases sitting between them. CDR3 length equals 15 residues. CDR3 sequence reads: CASFQKEIQDQPQHF. Written as DNA, the CDR3 is TGTGCCAGCTTTCAGAAGGAGATACAGGATCAGCCCCAGCATTTT. The complete variable domain, with remaining parts taken from reference TRBV19 and TRBJ1-5, reads DGGITQSPKYLFRKEGQNVTLSCEQNLNHDAMYWYRQDPGQGLRLIYYSQIVNDFQKGDIAEGYSVSREKKESFPLTVTSAQKNPTAFYLCASFQKEIQDQPQHFGDGTRLSIL.

This clone has a single count. The chain is built from TRBV15 and TRBJ1-4; a possible D gene is TRBD1 (6 bases). Germline V CDR1 and CDR2: LNHNV, YYDKDF (reference sequence). The CDR3 loop spans 15 amino acids. Trimming cost V 6 bases and J 3 bases, with 14 bases left between them. CDR3 bases: TGTGCCACCAGGGACTCAGGACAGCCTAATGAAAAACTGTTTTTT. It yields the protein CATRDSGQPNEKLFF.

V gene TRBV13 combines with J gene TRBJ2-5, with D perhaps TRBD1 (6 bases). Trimming removed 0 bases at V and 1 base at J, with 9 bases between. This CDR3 is 15 amino acids long. Looked up from germline, CDR1 is PRHDT and CDR2 is FYEKMQ (reference sequence). This chain's CDR3 is CASSLGRQAQETQYF. The CDR3 DNA is TGTGCCAGCAGCTTAGGACGACAGGCCCAAGAGACCCAGTACTTC.

The chain couples TRBV5-8 to TRBJ2-1; 8 positions agree with TRBD1. Trimming removed 2 bases from V and 9 bases from J; junction bases left unmatched: 7. Germline V gene data show CDR1 as SGHTS and CDR2 as YDEGEE. There are 14 residues in the CDR3. CDR3 sequence reads: CASSFGTGIGEQFF. The CDR3, as DNA: TGTGCCAGCAGCTTCGGGACAGGCATCGGTGAGCAGTTCTTC.

The rearrangement links TRBV4-2 to TRBJ2-3; TRBD2 agrees at 10 bases. The CDR3 has 16 residues. Germline CDR1 is LGHNA and CDR2 is YNFKEQ. The V and J ends lost 5 bases and 5 bases, in that order; junction bases with no gene match: 10. In nucleotides, the CDR3 is TGTGCCAGCAGCTCCCGGAGCGGGAGGGCTGGAGATACGCAGTATTTT. Its protein product is CASSSRSGRAGDTQYF.

This rearrangement joins TRBV7-2 to TRBJ1-5; tentative D call: TRBD1 (6 bases). The CDR3 covers 14 residues. Germline V gene data show CDR1 as SGHTA and CDR2 as FQGNSA. V shed 4 bases and J shed 5 bases, with 12 bases lying between them. The CDR3 DNA sequence: TGTGCCAGCAGCTCTGGACAGAATTATCAGCCCCAGCATTTT. It is translated as CASSSGQNYQPQHF.

This chain connects TRBV4-1 to TRBJ2-3; 8 bases match TRBD1. V lost 4 bases to trimming and J lost 1 base; unmatched junction nucleotides: 7. The CDR3 spans 16 residues. CDR1 MGHRA and CDR2 YSYEKL come from the germline V gene. CDR3 sequence reads: CASSLSGGAGTDTQYF. The CDR3 coding sequence is TGCGCCAGCAGCCTATCAGGGGGCGCGGGCACAGATACGCAGTATTTT.

The V and J genes are TRBV7-9 and TRBJ2-1; a weak D match, TRBD2 (5 bases). CDR3 length equals 15 residues. The germline gives CDR1 SEHNR, CDR2 FQNEAQ (reference sequence). The V end lost 3 bases, the J end lost 0 bases, and 9 bases lay between the germline ends. The CDR3 sequence is CASSLKAASYNEQFF. CDR3 in DNA: TGTGCCAGCAGCTTGAAAGCGGCCTCCTACAATGAGCAGTTCTTC.

The J gene is TRBJ2-2, the V gene TRBV5-1; D is unclear. The CDR3 consists of 14 residues. The germline V gene encodes CDR1 SGHRS and CDR2 YFSETQ. The V end lost 4 bases, the J end lost 4 bases, and 11 bases lay between the germline ends. The CDR3 bases are TGCGCCAGCAGCCCTTCCGACTTCACCGGGGAGCTGTTTTTT. Translated: CASSPSDFTGELFF.

The chain employs TRBV7-2 and TRBJ2-7; 8 nucleotides align to TRBD1. Germline CDR1 is SGHTA and CDR2 is FQGNSA. The junction had 6 bases not matched to a gene; V was cut back by 1 base and J by 4 bases. CDR3 length: 15 amino acids. The CDR3 here is CASSLGTTGDYEQYF. The CDR3, as DNA: TGTGCCAGCAGCTTAGGTACGACAGGGGATTACGAGCAGTACTTC.

This sequence joins TRBV19 and TRBJ2-1; 8 bases line up with TRBD2. Germline lookup yields CDR1 LNHDA and CDR2 SQIVND (reference sequence). The CDR3 runs to 14 residues. V lost 6 bases, J lost 6 bases, and 7 bases stayed unmatched. The CDR3 reads CASRAGGDPNEQFF. The CDR3 coding sequence is TGTGCCAGTAGGGCGGGAGGTGATCCCAATGAGCAGTTCTTC.

The rearrangement joins TRBV28 to TRBJ2-7; D perhaps matches TRBD1 (5 bases). The ends were cut back, 2 bases at V and 0 bases at J, with 17 bases in the middle. The CDR3 extends over 17 amino acids. Germline V lookup: CDR1 MDHEN, CDR2 SYDVKM. The CDR3 region is CASSLPAFKDNSYEQYF. DNA of the CDR3: TGTGCCAGCAGTTTACCCGCCTTTAAGGACAACTCCTACGAGCAGTACTTC.

The rearrangement uses TRBV19 and TRBJ2-5; TRBD1 matches 7 bases. Germline CDR1 is LNHDA and CDR2 is SQIVND (reference sequence). The trim removed 2 bases at V and 2 bases at J, leaving 5 bases unmatched. The CDR3 covers 15 residues. CDR3 residues: CASSIIGQAQETQYF. The CDR3 bases are TGTGCCAGTAGTATAATCGGACAGGCTCAAGAGACCCAGTACTTC.

The chain recombines TRBV10-3 with TRBJ2-7; TRBD1 agrees at 8 bases. With V trimmed by 6 bases and J by 2 bases, 9 bases remained unmatched. The CDR3 is 15 residues long. Germline loops: CDR1 ENHRY, CDR2 SYGVKD. CDR3 amino acids: CAIRGKQGEAYEQYF. The DNA for the CDR3 is TGTGCCATCAGGGGAAAACAGGGGGAGGCCTACGAGCAGTACTTC.

V usage is TRBV27 and J usage is TRBJ2-3; 7 bases are a match to TRBD2. Germline values: CDR1 MNHEY, CDR2 SMNVEV (reference sequence). V shed 7 bases and J 9 bases; nucleotides not matched to a gene: 13. The CDR3 extends over 14 amino acids. The CDR3: CASTAASGRRTQYF. Written as DNA, the CDR3 is TGTGCCAGCACTGCGGCTAGCGGCCGGAGGACGCAGTATTTT.

The chain uses TRBV6-5 and TRBJ1-1, with D possibly being TRBD1 (6 bases). Trimming left V 6 bases short and J 8 bases short, with 13 bases between. Germline V lookup: CDR1 MNHEY, CDR2 SVGAGI. The CDR3 runs 12 residues. The CDR3 DNA sequence: TGTGCCAGCAGCCCTACAGGGTTGGAAGCTTTCTTT. It specifies CASSPTGLEAFF.